Each of the 27 T cell receptor beta chains below was sequenced from the same sample in a study of control samples from healthy donors and cancer patients. The protocol was immunoSEQ multiplex PCR, while the TCRdb copy is restricted to in-frame clones and leaves out a portion. The data contain roughly 150,000 clones, roughly 88% of them singletons. Sequenced material: blood. Source of these receptors: a man aged 18-30 years in good health.

This clone turned up a few times. This specimen includes other DNA sequences encoding the same CDR3. This chain links TRBV28 with TRBJ2-2; D not resolved. The CDR3 totals 12 residues. Germline assignment: CDR1 MDHEN and CDR2 SYDVKM. The V end was cut by 3 bases, the J end by 8 bases, with 7 bases between. CDR3: CASSFTTGELFF. Written as DNA, the CDR3 is TGTGCCAGCAGTTTTACCACAGGGGAGCTGTTTTTT.

The genes are TRBV24-1 and TRBJ2-5, with 7 bases lining up with TRBD2. Germline values: CDR1 KGHDR, CDR2 SFDVKD. Trimming took 5 bases from V and 3 from J; bases not matched to a gene: 5. CDR3 length: 14 amino acids. In DNA form, the CDR3 reads TGTGCCACCAGTGTCCCTGGGGGGGAAGAGACCCAGTACTTC. This sequence encodes CATSVPGGEETQYF.

CDR3 bases: TGTGCCAGCAGCGTAGATACTAGCGGGCGGGCAGATACGCAGTATTTT. Translation: CASSVDTSGRADTQYF. The rearrangement uses TRBV9 and TRBJ2-3; 9 bases are a match to TRBD2. V was pared by 0 bases and J by 4 bases, with 6 bases of the junction left unmatched. The CDR3 length is 16 residues. Looked up from germline, CDR1 is SGDLS and CDR2 is YYNGEE.

The chain uses TRBV7-2 and TRBJ2-3, with a tentative D call TRBD2 (7 bases). The germline V gene encodes CDR1 SGHTA and CDR2 FQGNSA. This CDR3 region has 15 residues. V dropped 3 bases and J dropped 0 bases, with 10 bases sitting between them. CDR3 coding DNA: TGTGCCAGCAGCTTGGGGGGGCCTAGCACAGATACGCAGTATTTT. This gives the protein CASSLGGPSTDTQYF.

J is TRBJ2-1 and V is TRBV7-2, with TRBD2 identical over 14 bases. V gave up 5 bases and J gave up 14 bases; unmatched junction bases: 5. The CDR3 covers 13 residues. CDR1 and CDR2 from the germline V gene are SGHTA and FQGNSA. The DNA of the CDR3 is TGTGCCAGCAGCCCGACTAGCGGGGGGGCCAAGTTCTTC. Protein sequence: CASSPTSGGAKFF. The full variable domain, with the rest looked up from reference TRBV7-2 and TRBJ2-1, is GAGVSQSPSNKVTEKGKDVELRCDPISGHTALYWYRQSLGQGLEFLIYFQGNSAPDKSGLPSDRFSAERTGGSVSTLTIQRTQQEDSAVYLCASSPTSGGAKFFGPGTRLTVL.

Concerning this clone itself: The sample contains more than one DNA sequence encoding this CDR3. This chain joins TRBV3-1 (or the pseudogene TRBV3-2) and TRBJ1-1; unclear D gene. CDR1 LGHDT and CDR2 YNNKEL come from the germline V gene (reference sequence). V was cut by 1 base and J by 0 bases, with 3 bases left in between. This CDR3 contains 13 residues. CDR3 sequence: CASSQVLNTEAFF. CDR3 in DNA: TGTGCCAGCAGCCAAGTCTTGAACACTGAAGCTTTCTTT.

The DNA for the CDR3 is TGTGCCAGCAGCTTAGTAGGGGGCATCGCAGATACGCAGTATTTT. It specifies CASSLVGGIADTQYF. J is TRBJ2-3 and V is TRBV7-2; 7 positions agree with TRBD1. CDR1 SGHTA and CDR2 FQGNSA come from the germline V gene. V lost 1 base and J lost 4; bases outside the gene matches: 5. The CDR3 is 15 residues long.

The V gene is TRBV10-3, the J gene TRBJ1-2; D is unclear. Germline values: CDR1 ENHRY, CDR2 SYGVKD. V was pared by 6 bases and J by 2 bases, with 10 bases between. This CDR3 spans 13 amino acids. The CDR3 nucleotides read TGTGCCATCAGAGGACGGGAAAACTATGGCTACACCTTC. Encoded protein: CAIRGRENYGYTF.

As DNA, the CDR3 is TGCGCCAGCAGCCCGAGGGAGGGAACGAAAGAGACCCAGTACTTC. This gives the protein CASSPREGTKETQYF. The genes are TRBV5-1 and TRBJ2-5; 7 bases agree with TRBD2. The CDR3 is 15 amino acids. V was pared by 4 bases and J by 3 bases, with 9 bases of the junction left unmatched. Germline CDR1 is SGHRS and CDR2 is YFSETQ.

The chain joins TRBV14 to TRBJ1-1; 9 bases map to TRBD1. Trimming removed 2 bases from V and 0 bases from J; junction bases left unmatched: 7. This CDR3 contains 17 residues. The germline CDR1 and CDR2 sequences are SGHDN and FVKESK. The CDR3: CASSQTGTGPLNTEAFF. CDR3 nucleotide sequence: TGTGCCAGCAGCCAAACCGGGACAGGGCCCCTGAACACTGAAGCTTTCTTT. Full variable domain (remainder filled in from reference TRBV14 and TRBJ1-1): EAGVTQFPSHSVIEKGQTVTLRCDPISGHDNLYWYRRVMGKEIKFLLHFVKESKQDESGMPNNRFLAERTGGTYSTLKVQPAELEDSGVYFCASSQTGTGPLNTEAFFGQGTRLTVV.

This chain links TRBV7-2 with TRBJ1-4; D unclear. CDR3 length: 14 residues. Trimming left V 0 bases short and J 6 bases short, with 8 bases between. The V gene's germline CDR1 is SGHTA and CDR2 FQGNSA. CDR3 DNA: TGTGCCAGCAGCTTAGCAGGCTTCGATGAAAAACTGTTTTTT. Its translation: CASSLAGFDEKLFF.

The gene calls are TRBV30 and TRBJ1-5, with a tentative D call TRBD1 (5 bases). Trimming left V 1 base short and J 8 bases short, with 18 bases between. This CDR3 has 15 residues. Germline V gene lookup returns CDR1 GTSNPN and CDR2 SVGIG (reference sequence). The CDR3 loop is CAWSDGGEIVKPQHF. CDR3 sequence (DNA): TGTGCCTGGAGTGACGGAGGGGAAATCGTGAAGCCCCAGCATTTT.

The chain has TRBV5-1 and TRBJ2-1; D possibly matches TRBD1 or TRBD2 (6 bases each). The V gene lost 3 bases and the J gene lost 4 bases, with 14 bases spanning the gap. The CDR3 runs 15 residues. Germline V gene lookup returns CDR1 SGHRS and CDR2 YFSETQ. CDR3 coding DNA: TGCGCCAGCAGCTATGTGGGGGGCTTTTACAATGAGCAGTTCTTC. Residues: CASSYVGGFYNEQFF.

The chain has TRBV28 and TRBJ2-7, with a weak D call TRBD2 (6 bases). The length of the CDR3 is 15 residues. V lost 7 bases to trimming and J lost 1 base, with 17 bases between them. The germline gives CDR1 MDHEN, CDR2 SYDVKM. The CDR3 region is CASMLLGGESYEQYF. The CDR3 DNA is TGTGCCAGCATGCTGTTGGGGGGAGAATCCTACGAGCAGTACTTC.

The V gene is TRBV4-3, the J gene TRBJ1-6, with TRBD1 matching 9 bases. There are 14 residues in the CDR3. Germline V gene lookup returns CDR1 LGHNA and CDR2 YSLEER. J was trimmed by 6 bases and V by 3 bases; bases with no gene match: 0. CDR3 bases: TGCGCCAGCAGCCAGGACAGGGGTAATTCACCCCTCCACTTT. Translation gives CASSQDRGNSPLHF.

Written as DNA, the CDR3 is TGTGCCAGTAGTCCCGGGGGGGTTGAGCAGTACTTC. This gives the protein CASSPGGVEQYF. The chain links TRBV19 to TRBJ2-7; 8 bases line up with TRBD2. The germline CDR1 and CDR2 sequences are LNHDA and SQIVND (reference sequence). J gave up 7 bases and V 5 bases, and 4 bases lay outside the gene matches. The CDR3 length is 12 residues.

V gene TRBV6-4 combines with J gene TRBJ1-2; 8 bases are a match to TRBD1. V was pared by 2 bases and J by 4 bases, with 6 bases of the junction left unmatched. This CDR3 has 15 amino acids. The germline V gene has CDR1 MRHNA and CDR2 SNTAGT. In DNA form, the CDR3 reads TGTGCCAGCAGTGACGACAGGGGAAAGGCCTATGGCTACACCTTC. It specifies CASSDDRGKAYGYTF.

V and J are TRBV24-1 and TRBJ1-5, with 8 bases matching TRBD1. The CDR3 consists of 20 residues. V shed 7 bases, J shed 4 bases, and the junction held 23 bases outside the gene matches. Germline V CDR1 and CDR2: KGHDR, SFDVKD. The CDR3 is CATRGREGRGPLGWNQPQHF. The DNA for the CDR3 is TGTGCCACCAGGGGCCGGGAGGGCAGGGGGCCTTTGGGATGGAATCAGCCCCAGCATTTT.

The genes are TRBV7-9 and TRBJ2-1; TRBD1 is a possible D gene (7 bases). In germline, CDR1 is SEHNR, CDR2 FQNEAQ (reference sequence). V was shortened by 4 bases and J by 5 bases, with 12 bases between the two germline ends. This CDR3 comprises 14 residues. For the CDR3, the DNA is TGTGCCAGCAGCTCCCCAGGGGGGCACAATGAGCAGTTCTTC. Its protein product is CASSSPGGHNEQFF.

The chain joins TRBV7-2 to TRBJ1-1; possible D gene TRBD1, 5 bases. The germline V gene encodes CDR1 SGHTA and CDR2 FQGNSA. The CDR3 covers 18 residues. V was pared by 5 bases and J by 1 base, with 23 bases between. CDR3 loop: CASSPYVEVRAENTEAFF. CDR3 DNA sequence: TGTGCCAGCAGCCCTTATGTGGAGGTCAGGGCCGAGAACACTGAAGCTTTCTTT.

The CDR3 sequence is CASSHAAGGTGELFF. CDR3 nucleotides: TGTGCCAGCAGCCACGCGGCGGGCGGCACCGGGGAGCTGTTTTTT. The J gene is TRBJ2-2, the V gene TRBV3-1 (or the pseudogene TRBV3-2); D perhaps matches TRBD2 (5 bases). Trimming took off 3 bases at V and 4 bases at J, with 12 bases between the two ends. This CDR3 is built from 15 residues. Germline-derived CDR1 and CDR2 are LGHDT and YNNKEL (reference sequence).

The chain recombines TRBV13 with TRBJ2-3; D possibly corresponds to TRBD1 (6 bases). V lost 2 bases to trimming and J lost 2 bases, with 11 bases between them. Germline loops: CDR1 PRHDT, CDR2 FYEKMQ (reference sequence). This CDR3 is 15 amino acids long. In DNA form, the CDR3 reads TGTGCCAGCAGCTTATCCCGACAGGCCACAGATACGCAGTATTTT. It yields the protein CASSLSRQATDTQYF. Variable domain in full (rest from reference TRBV13 and TRBJ2-3): AAGVIQSPRHLIKEKRETATLKCYPIPRHDTVYWYQQGPGQDPQFLISFYEKMQSDKGSIPDRFSAQQFSDYHSELNMSSLELGDSALYFCASSLSRQATDTQYFGPGTRLTVL.

This rearrangement joins TRBV5-1 to TRBJ2-2; D unclear. Germline V gives CDR1 SGHRS, CDR2 YFSETQ. Trimming stripped 0 bases from V and 3 bases from J, with 3 bases between. The CDR3 extends over 13 amino acids. CDR3 loop: CASSLGHTGELFF. The CDR3 bases are TGCGCCAGCAGCTTGGGGCACACCGGGGAGCTGTTTTTT.

This chain uses TRBV2 with TRBJ1-2; D might be TRBD1 (6 bases). There are 14 residues in the CDR3. The germline gives CDR1 SNHLY, CDR2 FYNNEI. The germline V and J ends were trimmed by 8 bases and 8 bases, with 21 bases remaining between them. CDR3 sequence: CASPNGDTAYGYTF. Here the CDR3 DNA reads TGTGCCAGCCCGAATGGGGACACCGCCTACGGCTACACCTTC.

This chain joins TRBV4-1 and TRBJ2-2; possible D gene TRBD1, 5 bases. This CDR3 region has 15 residues. Trimming shortened V by 1 base and J by 4 bases, and 10 bases separated the two germline ends. Looked up from germline, CDR1 is MGHRA and CDR2 is YSYEKL. The CDR3 region has the DNA TGCGCCAGCAGCCAAGGGCAGGGCGTCACCGGGGAGCTGTTTTTT. It encodes CASSQGQGVTGELFF.

This rearrangement joins TRBV7-3 to TRBJ2-3, with 7 bases identical to TRBD2. Germline V lookup: CDR1 SGHTA, CDR2 FQGTGA. CDR3 length equals 14 residues. V trimming: 5 bases; J trimming: 3 bases; junction bases outside the gene matches: 5. DNA of the CDR3: TGTGCCAGCAGCCCCGGACTAGATACAGATACGCAGTATTTT. This encodes CASSPGLDTDTQYF.

This clone was seen a handful of times. The J gene is TRBJ2-1, the V gene TRBV7-3; D possibly corresponds to TRBD2 (6 bases). Trimming pared 5 bases from V and 5 bases from J, leaving 13 bases between. This CDR3 spans 14 amino acids. Germline V lookup: CDR1 SGHTA, CDR2 FQGTGA. For the CDR3, the DNA is TGTGCCAGCAGCAATTCGGGAGCAAACAATGAGCAGTTCTTC. Protein: CASSNSGANNEQFF.